The 26 T cell receptor beta chains below come from one sample, sequenced in a study of T cell repertoires in cytomegalovirus infection. No antigen has been identified for these receptors. TCRdb re-called the reads through MiXCR, storing one row per CDR3 protein. This table holds approximately 990,000 distinct CDR3 sequences, roughly 30% found once. The sample in question was cultured CD8+ T cells from PBMCs, obtained from culture after CMV antigen stimulation. These receptors originate from a human donor in good health (CMV status not recorded). Some clones in this sample may be carry-over from other donors' samples.

This clonotype was recorded many times. J is TRBJ2-4 and V is TRBV7-2; D unresolved. The CDR3 is 14 amino acids. Trimming removed 2 bases from V and 4 bases from J, with 9 bases in between. Germline CDR1 is SGHTA and CDR2 is FQGNSA. CDR3 sequence (DNA): TGTGCCAGCAGCTTATCGGCCACGAAAAACATTCAGTACTTC. Amino acid sequence: CASSLSATKNIQYF.

This clonotype was observed a few times. The chain couples TRBV25-1 to TRBJ2-1; D is possibly TRBD2 (6 bases). CDR3 length: 17 amino acids. Germline V gives CDR1 MGHDK, CDR2 SYGVNS. Trimming pared 4 bases from V and 5 bases from J, leaving 21 bases between. The CDR3 region has the DNA TGTGCCAGCAGTGGCCTCTTCAGCGGGCGACCCCACAATGAGCAGTTCTTC. Translated: CASSGLFSGRPHNEQFF.

This clonotype was seen only a few times. The V call is TRBV6-5, the J call TRBJ1-3, with 9 bases matching TRBD1. Per germline, CDR1 MNHEY and CDR2 SVGAGI. J gave up 6 bases and V 6 bases, and 3 bases lay outside the gene matches. The CDR3 runs 13 residues. CDR3 loop: CASRTGGSNTIYF. The DNA of the CDR3 is TGTGCCAGCAGGACAGGGGGATCAAACACCATATATTTT.

This clonotype has only a few counts. The chain uses TRBV6-5 and TRBJ2-7, with a weak D call TRBD1 (5 bases). CDR1 and CDR2 from the germline V gene are MNHEY and SVGAGI. Trimming took off 2 bases at V and 2 bases at J, with 10 bases between the two ends. CDR3 size: 14 residues. CDR3 protein: CASSYLDRPYEQYF. The CDR3 DNA reads as TGTGCCAGCAGTTACCTCGACAGACCCTACGAGCAGTACTTC.

This clonotype has just a few counts. V usage is TRBV12-3 or TRBV12-4 and J usage is TRBJ2-7; TRBD1 agrees at 8 bases. The junction had 11 bases not matched to a gene; V was cut back by 7 bases and J by 6 bases. This CDR3 is 14 amino acids long. CDR3: CASTAFLGTGEQYF. DNA of the CDR3: TGTGCCAGCACTGCTTTCTTGGGGACAGGCGAGCAGTACTTC.

This clonotype was observed a handful of times. V gene TRBV28 combines with J gene TRBJ2-7, with D unclear. The germline V and J ends were trimmed by 5 bases and 0 bases, with 8 bases remaining between them. Germline assignment: CDR1 MDHEN and CDR2 SYDVKM. The CDR3 sequence is 13 residues long. CDR3 bases: TGTGCCAGCAGTCGGGTCAGCTCCTACGAGCAGTACGTC. This translates into CASSRVSSYEQYV.

This chain uses TRBV13 with TRBJ2-7; 10 bases are a match to TRBD2. CDR3 size: 16 residues. After removal of 0 bases from V and 2 bases from J, the junction contained 4 bases not matched to a gene. Germline CDR1 and CDR2: PRHDT and FYEKMQ (reference sequence). The DNA of the CDR3 is TGTGCCAGCAGCTTAGGCTCAAGCGGGAGGGCCTACGAGCAGTACTTC. Its protein product is CASSLGSSGRAYEQYF.

The chain employs TRBV6-5 and TRBJ2-1, with a tentative D call TRBD2 (5 bases). Trimming cost V 5 bases and J 5 bases, with 13 bases left between them. This CDR3 contains 14 residues. Germline values: CDR1 MNHEY, CDR2 SVGAGI. CDR3 coding DNA: TGTGCCAGCAGTCCCGGGCCCGGGAACAATGAGCAGTTCTTC. This gives the protein CASSPGPGNNEQFF.

In this sample, this clonotype turned up a few times. V and J are TRBV2 and TRBJ2-2, with D perhaps matching TRBD1 (6 bases). CDR1 SNHLY and CDR2 FYNNEI come from the germline V gene. The V end was cut by 7 bases, the J end by 8 bases, with 8 bases between. The CDR3 consists of 11 residues. The CDR3 loop reads CASIQGGELFF. CDR3 coding DNA: TGTGCCAGCATCCAGGGGGGGGAGCTGTTTTTT.

The chain employs TRBV2 and TRBJ2-7; D uncertain. CDR1 is SNHLY and CDR2 is FYNNEI in the germline V gene. V dropped 1 base and J dropped 3 bases, with 16 bases sitting between them. The length of the CDR3 is 16 residues. CDR3: CASSEEVVDLHYEQYF. CDR3 nucleotides: TGTGCCAGCAGTGAAGAGGTGGTAGACCTACACTACGAGCAGTACTTC.

This clonotype was seen a handful of times. This sequence joins TRBV27 and TRBJ1-2, with D uncertain. The CDR3 covers 14 residues. V was pared by 6 bases and J by 8 bases, with 19 bases between. The germline CDR1 and CDR2 sequences are MNHEY and SMNVEV (reference sequence). CDR3 residues: CASSFSTRQGGYTF. In nucleotides, the CDR3 is TGTGCCAGCAGCTTCTCTACTCGACAAGGCGGCTACACCTTC.

The J gene is TRBJ2-1, the V gene TRBV11-2; D ambiguous. The CDR3 length is 16 residues. The V gene lost 2 bases and the J gene lost 0 bases, with 11 bases spanning the gap. From germline, CDR1 is SGHAT and CDR2 FQNNGV. CDR3 in DNA: TGTGCCAGCAGCTTAATGGGCCGAAGCTCCTACAATGAGCAGTTCTTC. As protein: CASSLMGRSSYNEQFF.

This clonotype was observed many times. V usage is TRBV10-3 and J usage is TRBJ2-1; D may be TRBD1 or TRBD2 (7 bases each). This CDR3 spans 17 amino acids. Trimming shortened V by 0 bases and J by 2 bases, and 14 bases separated the two germline ends. The germline gives CDR1 ENHRY, CDR2 SYGVKD. The CDR3 spells CAISESMGGTAYNEQFF. CDR3 DNA sequence: TGTGCCATCAGTGAGTCGATGGGAGGGACAGCCTACAATGAGCAGTTCTTC.

Comments on this clonotype: One end of the junction does not line up with germline, which may come from a read error. This chain connects TRBV19 to TRBJ1-6; D call uncertain. The germline gives CDR1 LNHDA, CDR2 SQIVND (reference sequence). This CDR3 is 14 amino acids long. The CDR3 bases are TGTGTCAGTCCCCGCGGAGACTATAATTCACCCCTCCACTTT. The encoded protein is CVSPRGDYNSPLHF. Supplemented by reference TRBV19 and TRBJ1-6, the full variable domain reads DGGITQSPKYLFRKEGQNVTLSCEQNLNHDAMYWYRQDPGQGLRLIYYSQIVNDFQKGDIAEGYSVSREKKESFPLTVTSAQKNPTAFYLCVSPRGDYNSPLHFGNGTRLTVT.

This clonotype was seen only a few times. The chain carries TRBV6-5 and TRBJ1-4, with D perhaps matching TRBD1 (5 bases). CDR3 length equals 15 residues. V shed 0 bases and J shed 8 bases, with 13 bases lying between them. The germline gives CDR1 MNHEY, CDR2 SVGAGI. The CDR3 region has the DNA TGTGCCAGCAGTTACTCCGGGACCTCGGGGGAAAAACTGTTTTTT. This encodes CASSYSGTSGEKLFF.

As to this clonotype: One end of the junction does not line up with germline, which may come from a read error. This chain links TRBV4-1 with TRBJ1-1; perhaps TRBD1 as D (5 bases). The length of the CDR3 is 15 residues. CDR1 MGHRA and CDR2 YSYEKL come from the germline V gene. The CDR3 protein is CASSQVTYTGTEAFF. The CDR3, as DNA: TGTGCCAGCAGCCAAGTCACCTACACAGGTACTGAAGCTTTCTTT.

This clonotype has just a few counts. The DNA for the CDR3 is TGTGCCAGCAGTTACTCGACTGGACCCCACCGCAACAATGAGCAGTTCTTC. Its translation: CASSYSTGPHRNNEQFF. V gene TRBV6-6 combines with J gene TRBJ2-1; the D is unclear. The ends were cut back, 0 bases at V and 5 bases at J, with 17 bases in the middle. In germline, CDR1 is MNHNY, CDR2 SVGAGI (reference sequence). This CDR3 is built from 17 residues.

The J gene is TRBJ1-1, the V gene TRBV6-2 or TRBV6-3; D unresolved. CDR3 size: 14 residues. Trimming took 4 bases from V and 0 from J, leaving 9 bases between them. In germline, CDR1 is MNHEY, CDR2 SVGEGT. The CDR3, as DNA: TGTGCCAGCAGTTCCTCGGACCTGAACACTGAAGCTTTCTTT. Translating it yields CASSSSDLNTEAFF.

The chain recombines TRBV2 with TRBJ1-2, with 7 bases fitting TRBD1. Germline V gives CDR1 SNHLY, CDR2 FYNNEI. The ends lost 9 bases at V and 4 bases at J; junction bases unmatched: 2. This CDR3 comprises 11 residues. CDR3: CARGQFYGYTF. The CDR3 bases are TGTGCCAGGGGACAGTTCTATGGCTACACCTTC.

With regard to this clonotype: A read error may be the cause here, since a much bigger clone is one base away. The chain couples TRBV12-3 or TRBV12-4 to TRBJ1-3; D gene uncertain. The CDR3 runs 13 residues. The CDR3 here is CANSFPGYRTIYF. The CDR3 DNA reads as TGTGCCAACAGTTTTCCGGGATATAGGACCATATATTTT.

The J gene is TRBJ2-1, the V gene TRBV6-1; 10 positions match TRBD2. Germline values: CDR1 MNHNS, CDR2 SASEGT. The CDR3 contains 19 residues. V trimming: 2 bases; J trimming: 2 bases; junction bases outside the gene matches: 12. The CDR3, as DNA: TGTGCCAGCAGTGAAACGGTGGTAGTAGCGGGGGGCACCTACAATGAGCAGTTCTTC. Translated: CASSETVVVAGGTYNEQFF.

This clonotype appeared many times. The J gene is TRBJ2-1, the V gene TRBV7-2; perhaps TRBD2 as D (5 bases). Trimming took 1 base from V and 10 from J, leaving 11 bases between them. Germline CDR1 SGHTA, CDR2 FQGNSA. The CDR3 is made up of 13 amino acids. The CDR3 DNA follows: TGTGCCAGCAGCTTAGGAGGGCTGCCGGAGCAGTTCTTC. Its protein is CASSLGGLPEQFF.

This clonotype appeared a few times. The chain links TRBV7-9 to TRBJ2-1; D gene ambiguous. This CDR3 contains 15 residues. The V end lost 1 base, the J end lost 2 bases, and 9 bases lay between the germline ends. In germline, CDR1 is SEHNR, CDR2 FQNEAQ (reference sequence). The CDR3 is CASSLDRSAYNEQFF. CDR3 coding DNA: TGTGCCAGCAGCTTAGATAGGTCGGCCTACAATGAGCAGTTCTTC.

This chain uses TRBV9 with TRBJ1-3; the D is unclear. V lost 3 bases, J lost 0 bases, and 13 bases lay in between. Per the germline V gene, CDR1 is SGDLS and CDR2 is YYNGEE. This CDR3 contains 16 residues. CDR3 sequence: CASSGPPDGSGNTIYF. DNA for the CDR3: TGTGCCAGCAGCGGACCGCCGGACGGCTCTGGAAACACCATATATTTT.

V usage is TRBV20-1 and J usage is TRBJ1-2; a possible D gene is TRBD1 (5 bases). Trimming took off 3 bases at V and 13 bases at J, with 12 bases between the two ends. CDR1 is DFQATT and CDR2 is SNEGSKA in the germline V gene (reference sequence). The CDR3 runs 10 residues. Written as DNA, the CDR3 is TGCAGTGCTAGTATGGGGGAGCTCACCTTC. Protein sequence: CSASMGELTF.

This clonotype showed up just a few times. The chain recombines TRBV18 with TRBJ2-5, with D possibly being TRBD1 or TRBD2 (5 bases each). There are 15 residues in the CDR3. Germline-derived CDR1 and CDR2 are KGHSH and LQKENI. Trimming cost V 0 bases and J 2 bases, with 10 bases left between them. Written as DNA, the CDR3 is TGTGCCAGCTCACCACCACAGGAGGATCAAGAGACCCAGTACTTC. Translation: CASSPPQEDQETQYF.